Sequencing of this T cell receptor (beta chain) was carried out in a study of shared clonotypes between healthy human individuals. Sorted-subset replicate PCR reactions were performed with approximately 190 ng DNA, corresponding to roughly 31,000 T cell genomes. TCRdb's copy holds only in-frame clones and misses some; the assay was immunoSEQ multiplex PCR. The sample lists approximately 2,000,000 clones; roughly 92% were seen once. Trimming stripped 11 bases from V and 11 bases from J, with 22 bases between. The CDR3 extends over 13 amino acids. CDR1 and CDR2 (germline): MDHEN, SYDVKM. This TCR came from a man aged 18 to 29 in good health. Some clones in this sample may be carry-over from other donors' samples. The sample consisted of naive CD4+ T cells from PBMCs. Subset indicated: CD45RA+ positively selected. The rearrangement uses TRBV28 and TRBJ1-5; no firm D call. The CDR3 nucleotides read TGTGCCCACCGGGGAACCCTGCGAGCGACCCAGCATTTT. Protein: CAHRGTLRATQHF.